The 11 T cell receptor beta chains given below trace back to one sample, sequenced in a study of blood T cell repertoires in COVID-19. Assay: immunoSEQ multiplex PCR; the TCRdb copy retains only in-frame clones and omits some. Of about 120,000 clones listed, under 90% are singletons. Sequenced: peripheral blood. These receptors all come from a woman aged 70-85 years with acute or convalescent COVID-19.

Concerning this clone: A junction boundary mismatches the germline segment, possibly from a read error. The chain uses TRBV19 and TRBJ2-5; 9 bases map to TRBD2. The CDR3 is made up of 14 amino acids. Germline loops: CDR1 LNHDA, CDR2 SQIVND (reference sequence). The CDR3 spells CASSIGPKAGGLDF. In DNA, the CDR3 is TGTGCCAGTAGTATAGGTCCCAAAGCGGGGGGACTAGACTTC.

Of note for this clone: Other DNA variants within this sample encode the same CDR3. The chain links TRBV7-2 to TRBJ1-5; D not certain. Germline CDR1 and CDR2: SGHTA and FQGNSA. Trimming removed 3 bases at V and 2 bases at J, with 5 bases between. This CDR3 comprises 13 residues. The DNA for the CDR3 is TGTGCCAGCAGCTTGCGGGGCAATCAGCCCCAGCATTTT. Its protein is CASSLRGNQPQHF.

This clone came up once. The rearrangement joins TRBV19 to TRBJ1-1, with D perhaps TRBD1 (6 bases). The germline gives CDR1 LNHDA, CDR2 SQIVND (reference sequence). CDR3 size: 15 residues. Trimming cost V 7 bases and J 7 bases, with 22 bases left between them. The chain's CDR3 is CASTPAGRGRYEAFF. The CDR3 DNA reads TGTGCCAGTACACCGGCAGGGAGGGGGAGATATGAAGCTTTCTTT.

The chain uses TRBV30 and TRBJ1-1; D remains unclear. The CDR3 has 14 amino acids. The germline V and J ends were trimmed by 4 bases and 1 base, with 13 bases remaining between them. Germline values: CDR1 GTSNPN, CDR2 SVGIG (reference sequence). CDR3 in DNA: TGTGCCTGGAAACGAGACACACCGAACACTGAAGCTTTCTTT. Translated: CAWKRDTPNTEAFF.

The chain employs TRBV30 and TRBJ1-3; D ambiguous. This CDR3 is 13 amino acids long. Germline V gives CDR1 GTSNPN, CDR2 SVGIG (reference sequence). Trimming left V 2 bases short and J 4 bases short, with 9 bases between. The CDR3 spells CAWSWAPGNTIYF. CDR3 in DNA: TGTGCCTGGAGTTGGGCCCCAGGAAACACCATATATTTT.

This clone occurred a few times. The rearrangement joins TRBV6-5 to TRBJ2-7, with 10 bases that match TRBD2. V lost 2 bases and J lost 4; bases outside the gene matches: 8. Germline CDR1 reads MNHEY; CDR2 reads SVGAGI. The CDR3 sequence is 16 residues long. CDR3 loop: CASSYPGLAEPYEQYV. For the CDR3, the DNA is TGTGCCAGCAGTTACCCTGGACTAGCGGAACCTTACGAGCAGTACGTC.

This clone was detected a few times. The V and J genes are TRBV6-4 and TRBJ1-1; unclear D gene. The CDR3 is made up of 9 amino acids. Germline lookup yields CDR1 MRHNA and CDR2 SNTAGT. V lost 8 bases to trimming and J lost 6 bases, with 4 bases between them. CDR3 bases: TGTGCCAGCCCGTCTGAAGCTTTCTTT. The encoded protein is CASPSEAFF.

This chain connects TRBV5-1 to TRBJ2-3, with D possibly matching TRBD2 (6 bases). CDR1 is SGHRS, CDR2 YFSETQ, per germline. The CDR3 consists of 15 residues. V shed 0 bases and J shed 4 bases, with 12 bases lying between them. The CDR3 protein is CASSLDGGASDTQYF. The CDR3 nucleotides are TGCGCCAGCAGCTTGGACGGGGGTGCCTCAGATACGCAGTATTTT.

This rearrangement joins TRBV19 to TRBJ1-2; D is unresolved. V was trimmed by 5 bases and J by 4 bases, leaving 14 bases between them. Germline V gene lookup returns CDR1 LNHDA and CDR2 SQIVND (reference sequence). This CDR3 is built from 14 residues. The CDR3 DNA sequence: TGTGCCAGTAGTGAGGGTGGGCAGCTCTATGGCTACACCTTC. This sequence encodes CASSEGGQLYGYTF.

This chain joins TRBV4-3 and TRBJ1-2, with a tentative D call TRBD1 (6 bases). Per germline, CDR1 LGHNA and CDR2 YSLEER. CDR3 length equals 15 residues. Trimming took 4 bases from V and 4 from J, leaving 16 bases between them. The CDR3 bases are TGCGCCAGCAGCCCAGGGACATCCGCTACCTATGGCTACACCTTC. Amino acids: CASSPGTSATYGYTF.

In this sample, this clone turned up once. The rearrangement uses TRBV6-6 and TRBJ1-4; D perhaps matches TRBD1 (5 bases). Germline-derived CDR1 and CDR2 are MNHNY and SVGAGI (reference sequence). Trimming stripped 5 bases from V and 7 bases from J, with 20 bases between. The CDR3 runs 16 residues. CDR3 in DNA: TGTGCCAGCAGTGCCAAGTTGGGGGGTGGTGGTGAAAAACTGTTTTTT. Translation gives CASSAKLGGGGEKLFF.